Following are 10 T cell receptor beta chains from one sample sequenced in a study of a mutant IDH1 vaccine in newly diagnosed glioma. Time point in this sample: week 47, end of study. With topical imiquimod, each dose of the vaccine consisted of 300 ug of mutant IDH1 20-mer peptide. The table came from immunoSEQ multiplex PCR; TCRdb's copy has only in-frame clones and leaves some out. The sample records tens of thousands of clones, 60% to 85% being singletons. The antigens these receptors bind are not known. The input for sequencing was PBMCs, taken from a glioma patient whose treatment included an IDH1 peptide vaccine. All receptors derive from a man aged 40-50 years with glioma.

V usage is TRBV5-6 and J usage is TRBJ2-7; D perhaps matches TRBD2 (6 bases). CDR1 is SGHDT and CDR2 is YYEEEE in the germline V gene. The CDR3 spans 14 residues. V lost 4 bases and J lost 1, with 12 bases in between. The CDR3 nucleotides are TGTGCCAGCAGCGTCGGGGGTGGGTCCTACGAGCAGTACGTC. It encodes CASSVGGGSYEQYV.

The V call is TRBV11-2, the J call TRBJ2-7; D tentatively fits TRBD1 or TRBD2 (6 bases each). CDR1 is SGHAT and CDR2 is FQNNGV in the germline V gene. The CDR3 is 14 residues long. V gave up 5 bases and J gave up 7 bases, with 18 bases separating them. Written as DNA, the CDR3 is TGTGCCAGCAGCCCCCAAGGGGGGCTGGGAGAGCAGTACGTC. Its translation: CASSPQGGLGEQYV.

The count of this clone is one. V usage is TRBV2 and J usage is TRBJ2-7; D is possibly TRBD2 (7 bases). The germline gives CDR1 SNHLY, CDR2 FYNNEI. Deletions cut 6 bases from V and 5 bases from J, with 14 bases between. CDR3 length equals 13 residues. This CDR3 is CASRRGGADEQYF. The CDR3 coding sequence is TGTGCCAGCAGGAGAGGGGGGGCCGACGAGCAGTACTTC.

This sequence joins TRBV19 and TRBJ2-1; 12 nucleotides match TRBD2. The junction had 10 bases not matched to a gene; V was cut back by 1 base and J by 6 bases. The V gene's germline CDR1 is LNHDA and CDR2 SQIVND (reference sequence). The CDR3 loop spans 18 amino acids. The CDR3 sequence is CASSIGLAGGPELNEQFF. The CDR3 DNA follows: TGTGCCAGTAGTATAGGGCTAGCGGGAGGGCCAGAACTCAATGAGCAGTTCTTC. Full variable domain (missing parts from reference TRBV19 and TRBJ2-1): DGGITQSPKYLFRKEGQNVTLSCEQNLNHDAMYWYRQDPGQGLRLIYYSQIVNDFQKGDIAEGYSVSREKKESFPLTVTSAQKNPTAFYLCASSIGLAGGPELNEQFFGPGTRLTVL.

J is TRBJ1-1 and V is TRBV6-6; D might be TRBD1 (6 bases). Germline-derived CDR1 and CDR2 are MNHNY and SVGAGI (reference sequence). The V and J ends lost 4 bases and 1 base respectively, with 10 bases between them. The CDR3 contains 14 residues. CDR3 DNA: TGTGCCAGCAGTTCCTGGACAGAGAACACTGAAGCTTTCTTT. Its protein product is CASSSWTENTEAFF.

The genes are TRBV30 and TRBJ1-1, with D uncertain. Germline CDR1 and CDR2: GTSNPN and SVGIG (reference sequence). The V gene lost 0 bases and the J gene lost 10 bases, with 9 bases spanning the gap. The CDR3 is 11 residues long. CDR3 sequence reads: CAWSVGEGAFF. The CDR3, as DNA: TGTGCCTGGAGTGTAGGCGAGGGAGCTTTCTTT.

This clone was observed a few times. The chain uses TRBV4-1 and TRBJ2-1; perhaps TRBD2 as D (7 bases). Germline V CDR1 and CDR2: MGHRA, YSYEKL. Trimming pared 3 bases from V and 9 bases from J, leaving 18 bases between. The CDR3 loop spans 15 amino acids. CDR3: CASSQEGGEVGEQFF. CDR3 coding DNA: TGCGCCAGCAGCCAGGAGGGGGGGGAGGTTGGTGAGCAGTTCTTC.

The chain combines TRBV11-3 with TRBJ1-1, with TRBD1 matching 9 bases. This CDR3 is built from 17 residues. Germline CDR1 is SGHNT and CDR2 is YENEEA. Trimming at V came to 6 bases and at J to 0 bases, leaving 11 bases not matched to a gene. CDR3 protein: CASRYDGGTGMNTEAFF. The CDR3 nucleotides are TGTGCCAGCAGATACGATGGAGGGACAGGGATGAACACTGAAGCTTTCTTT. The full variable domain, completed using reference TRBV11-3 and TRBJ1-1, is EAGVVQSPRYKIIEKKQPVAFWCNPISGHNTLYWYLQNLGQGPELLIRYENEEAVDDSQLPKDRFSAERLKGVDSTLKIQPAELGDSAVYLCASRYDGGTGMNTEAFFGQGTRLTVV.

This sequence joins TRBV4-1 and TRBJ2-7; D unresolved. The V end was cut by 6 bases, the J end by 1 base, with 13 bases between. This CDR3 region has 14 residues. Germline CDR1 and CDR2: MGHRA and YSYEKL. The CDR3 here is CASSIGDLSYEQYF. The DNA of the CDR3 is TGCGCCAGCAGTATAGGAGACTTGTCCTACGAGCAGTACTTC.

This clone is a singleton in its sample. J is TRBJ2-5 and V is TRBV5-1, with D unresolved. Germline loops: CDR1 SGHRS, CDR2 YFSETQ. Trimming took 6 bases from V and 4 from J, leaving 19 bases between them. The CDR3 is 15 amino acids. The CDR3 loop reads CASTTAGRRTETQYF. The CDR3 DNA sequence: TGCGCCAGCACTACTGCCGGCCGGAGAACAGAGACCCAGTACTTC.